Here is one TCR beta chain with its context. Its target is not known. Conventional CD4+ T cells were sorted from blood as CD25-low CD127-high cells. The table came from immunoSEQ multiplex PCR; TCRdb's copy has only in-frame clones and leaves some out. The repertoire holds roughly 13,000 clones, with approximately 93% as singletons. The CDR3 loop spans 16 amino acids. Germline values: CDR1 MNHNY, CDR2 SVGAGI (reference sequence). V was pared by 5 bases and J by 1 base, with 9 bases of the junction left unmatched. This entry comes from a study of regulatory and conventional T cells in RAG deficiency. Whole-study findings and limits: Control T-cell subsets had markedly higher Shannon entropy and lower Simpson indices than RAG-deficient patients.

This sample was also put to use in a study of regulatory T cells. That study adds: Amplification used 52 TRBV primers and 13 TRBJ primers. Skewed V and J usage and few unique V-J pairs marked patient repertoires, most in Tregs.

The rearrangement joins TRBV6-6 to TRBJ2-3; TRBD1 matches 7 bases. This TCR was sampled from a human donor in good health. Sequencing input: CD4+ effector T cells sorted from blood. This CDR3 is CASSQVGQAGTDTQYF. The CDR3 DNA reads as TGTGCCAGCAGTCAGGTCGGACAGGCAGGCACAGATACGCAGTATTTT.